A selection of T cell receptor beta chains follows, all from one sample in a study of CD4 T cells in relation to SARS-CoV-2 and coronaviruses. The repertoire was sequenced with immunoSEQ multiplex PCR; TCRdb's copy has only in-frame clones and lacks some. The sample has just over 15,000 clones, around 78% seen once. These TCRs are of unknown antigen specificity. Sequencing used CD4+ T cells from PBMCs, cultured in vitro. The origin of the receptors is a human donor in good health. The conserved cysteine and the conserved F or W are not part of the CDR3 here. The order of the fields is J gene, D gene, V gene, CDR3 protein. The D gene is left open where the match is weak.

>TRBJ1-3|.|TRBV5-1
ASSTDGLAGNTIY
>TRBJ1-3|.|TRBV30
AGTPGRVNTIY
>TRBJ2-7|TRBD1|TRBV18
ASSPRTGGSYEQY
>TRBJ1-1|.|TRBV4-1
ASSQEFSNTEAF
>TRBJ1-6|.|TRBV18
ASSQENNSPLH
>TRBJ2-7|.|TRBV7-8
ASSKGHSYEQY
>TRBJ2-7|TRBD1|TRBV5-1
ASSLGGDRGVREQY
>TRBJ2-1|.|TRBV7-2
ASSLGRGRGNEQF
>TRBJ2-4|.|TRBV11-2
ASRYRVGAKNIQY
>TRBJ2-1|TRBD1|TRBV18
ASKSTGEGFYNEQF